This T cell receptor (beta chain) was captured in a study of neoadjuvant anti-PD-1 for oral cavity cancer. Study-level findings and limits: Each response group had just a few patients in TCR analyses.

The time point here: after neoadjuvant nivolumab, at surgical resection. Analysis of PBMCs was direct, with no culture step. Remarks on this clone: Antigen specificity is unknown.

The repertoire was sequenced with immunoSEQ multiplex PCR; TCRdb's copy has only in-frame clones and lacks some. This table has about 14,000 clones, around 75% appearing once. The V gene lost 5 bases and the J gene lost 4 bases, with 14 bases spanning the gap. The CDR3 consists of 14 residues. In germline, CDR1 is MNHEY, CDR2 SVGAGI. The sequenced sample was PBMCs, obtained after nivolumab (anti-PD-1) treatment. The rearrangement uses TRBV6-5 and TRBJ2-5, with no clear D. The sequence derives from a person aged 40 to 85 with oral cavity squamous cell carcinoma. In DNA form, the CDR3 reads TGTGCCAGCAGTCCTATCGGGCCCAGAGAGACCCAGTACTTC. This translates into CASSPIGPRETQYF.